This is a list of T cell receptor beta chains from one sample in a study of radiotherapy plus CTLA-4 blockade in lung cancer. Here immunoSEQ multiplex PCR was the method, and the copy in TCRdb shows in-frame clones only, minus some. The sample has roughly 48,000 clones; about 72% are singletons. The sample consisted of peripheral blood, taken from a patient treated with radiotherapy plus ipilimumab. The receptors stem from a human donor with non-small cell lung cancer who had stable disease on radiotherapy plus ipilimumab. Both conserved end residues are part of each CDR3. The D gene is left open where the match is weak. Rows give clone size only sometimes, using once, few, many, or a class for an expanded clone.

abundance | j_gene | len | d_gene | v_gene | CDR3aa | CDR3nt
once | TRBJ2-2 | 15 | TRBD1 | TRBV10-3 | CAIRTTGGNTGELFF | TGTGCCATCAGAACCACAGGGGGAAACACCGGGGAGCTGTTTTTT
NA | TRBJ2-3 | 15 | TRBD1 | TRBV7-7 | CASSMGQGASDTQYF | TGTGCCAGCAGCATGGGACAGGGGGCTTCAGATACGCAGTATTTT
NA | TRBJ2-7 | 14 | NA | TRBV6-5 | CASSVTGVYYEQYF | TGTGCCAGCAGTGTCACAGGAGTTTACTACGAGCAGTACTTC
NA | TRBJ1-1 | 13 | NA | TRBV29-1 | CSVLPGGNVEAFF | TGCAGCGTTCTACCGGGTGGAAATGTGGAAGCTTTCTTT
NA | TRBJ2-1 | 15 | TRBD1 | TRBV7-8 | CASSSSRDSRNEQFF | TGTGCCAGCAGCTCATCAAGGGACAGCCGTAATGAGCAGTTCTTC
NA | TRBJ1-4 | 15 | TRBD1 | TRBV7-2 | CASSEDRGRGEKLFF | TGTGCCAGCAGCGAGGACAGGGGGCGAGGCGAAAAACTGTTTTTT
once | TRBJ2-1 | 12 | NA | TRBV5-1 | CASSLGTYEQFF | TGCGCCAGCAGCTTGGGGACTTATGAGCAGTTCTTC
NA | TRBJ1-1 | 14 | NA | TRBV5-4 | CASSQSLLNTEAFF | TGTGCCAGCAGCCAAAGCCTCTTGAACACTGAAGCTTTCTTT
NA | TRBJ1-2 | 17 | NA | TRBV4-1 | CASSQDFTTGVNYGYTF | TGCGCCAGCAGCCAAGATTTTACGACGGGAGTTAACTATGGCTACACCTTC
NA | TRBJ1-2 | 11 | NA | TRBV11-3 | CASSLPGHPHF | TGTGCCAGCAGCTTACCCGGACATCCTCACTTC
once | TRBJ2-5 | 16 | TRBD1 | TRBV5-1 | CASSRRQGAPQETQYF | TGCGCCAGCAGCCGCAGACAGGGGGCCCCCCAAGAGACCCAGTACTTC
NA | TRBJ2-2 | 20 | TRBD1 | TRBV13 | CASSFASINGQGVNTGELFF | TGTGCCAGCAGCTTTGCGTCGATTAATGGACAGGGGGTAAACACCGGGGAGCTGTTTTTT
once | TRBJ1-5 | 13 | NA | TRBV6-1 | CASSVWGHQPQHF | TGTGCCAGCAGTGTGTGGGGGCATCAGCCCCAGCATTTT
NA | TRBJ2-3 | 15 | TRBD1 | TRBV5-4 | CASSWRDRNTDTQYF | TGTGCCAGCAGCTGGAGGGACAGGAACACAGATACGCAGTATTTT
NA | TRBJ2-3 | 14 | NA | TRBV27 | CASSLSWTSDTQYF | TGTGCCAGCAGTTTATCCTGGACAAGTGATACGCAGTATTTT
once | TRBJ2-1 | 14 | NA | TRBV6-1 | CASSPLQGYNEQFF | TGTGCCAGCAGTCCCCTGCAGGGGTACAATGAGCAGTTCTTC
once | TRBJ1-4 | 18 | NA | TRBV7-6 | CASSLALKPGGGNEKLFF | TGTGCCAGCAGCTTAGCCCTAAAACCCGGGGGGGGTAATGAAAAACTGTTTTTT
NA | TRBJ1-5 | 14 | TRBD1 | TRBV11-1 | CASSSGQGMQPQHF | TGTGCCAGCAGCTCGGGACAGGGGATGCAGCCCCAGCATTTT
NA | TRBJ1-6 | 15 | NA | TRBV6-1 | CASMMDNGDNSPLHF | TGTGCCAGCATGATGGACAACGGCGATAATTCACCCCTCCACTTT